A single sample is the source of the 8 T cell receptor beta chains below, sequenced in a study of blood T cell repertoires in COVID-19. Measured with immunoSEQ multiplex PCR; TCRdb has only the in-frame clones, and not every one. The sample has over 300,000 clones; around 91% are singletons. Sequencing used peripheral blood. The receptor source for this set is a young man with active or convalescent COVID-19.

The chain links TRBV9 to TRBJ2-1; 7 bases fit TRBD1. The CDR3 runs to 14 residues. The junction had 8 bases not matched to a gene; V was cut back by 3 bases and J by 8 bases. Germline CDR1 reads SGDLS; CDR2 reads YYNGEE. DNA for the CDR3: TGTGCCAGCAGCGGAAGAGACAGGGACCATGAGCAGTTCTTC. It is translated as CASSGRDRDHEQFF.

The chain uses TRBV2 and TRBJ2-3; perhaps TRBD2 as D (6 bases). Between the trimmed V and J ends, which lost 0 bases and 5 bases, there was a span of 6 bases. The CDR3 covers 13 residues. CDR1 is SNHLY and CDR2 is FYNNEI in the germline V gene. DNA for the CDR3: TGTGCCAGCAGTGAAGCGCGGGGAGATACGCAGTATTTT. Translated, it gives CASSEARGDTQYF.

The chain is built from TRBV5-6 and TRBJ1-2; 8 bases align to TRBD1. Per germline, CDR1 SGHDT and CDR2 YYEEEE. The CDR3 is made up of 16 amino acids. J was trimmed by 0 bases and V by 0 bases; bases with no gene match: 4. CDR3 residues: CASSLAPTGANYGYTF. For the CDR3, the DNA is TGTGCCAGCAGCTTGGCCCCGACAGGGGCTAACTATGGCTACACCTTC.

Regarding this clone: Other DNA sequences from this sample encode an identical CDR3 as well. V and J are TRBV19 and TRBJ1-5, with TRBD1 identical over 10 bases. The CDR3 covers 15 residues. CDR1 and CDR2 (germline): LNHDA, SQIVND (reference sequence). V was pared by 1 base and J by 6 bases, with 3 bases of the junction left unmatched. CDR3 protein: CASSIGDRGLQPQHF. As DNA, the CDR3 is TGTGCCAGTAGTATAGGAGACAGGGGGCTTCAGCCCCAGCATTTT.

The CDR3 nucleotides read TGTGCCAGCAGACCCCGGGACAGGCCCTACGAGCAGTACTTC. Its translation: CASRPRDRPYEQYF. The V call is TRBV6-5, the J call TRBJ2-7; 8 nucleotides line up with TRBD1. V trimming: 6 bases; J trimming: 2 bases; junction bases outside the gene matches: 6. Germline V gene data show CDR1 as MNHEY and CDR2 as SVGAGI. This CDR3 is built from 14 residues.

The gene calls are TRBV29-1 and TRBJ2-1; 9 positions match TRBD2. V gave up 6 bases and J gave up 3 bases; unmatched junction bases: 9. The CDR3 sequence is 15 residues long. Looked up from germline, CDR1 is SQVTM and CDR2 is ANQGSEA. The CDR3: CSVERAGGDYNEQFF. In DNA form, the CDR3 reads TGCAGCGTGGAGAGAGCGGGAGGCGACTACAATGAGCAGTTCTTC.

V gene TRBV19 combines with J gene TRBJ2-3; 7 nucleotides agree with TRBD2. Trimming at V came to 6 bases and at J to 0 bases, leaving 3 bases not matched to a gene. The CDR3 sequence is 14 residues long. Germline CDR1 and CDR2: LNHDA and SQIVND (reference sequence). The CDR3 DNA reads TGTGCCAGTAGCGGGAGGTCTAGCACAGATACGCAGTATTTT. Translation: CASSGRSSTDTQYF.

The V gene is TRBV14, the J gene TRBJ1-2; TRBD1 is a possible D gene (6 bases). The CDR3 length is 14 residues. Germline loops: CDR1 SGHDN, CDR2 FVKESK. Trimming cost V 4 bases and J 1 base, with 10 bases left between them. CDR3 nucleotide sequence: TGTGCCAGCAGCCGAAACAGGGATAACTATGGCTACACCTTC. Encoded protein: CASSRNRDNYGYTF.